This passage covers 17 T cell receptor beta chains from one sample sequenced in a study of patients and donors after allogeneic stem cell transplantation. TCRdb re-called the RT-PCR reads through MiXCR, storing one row per CDR3 protein. The sample includes 150,000 to 200,000 distinct CDR3 sequences, approximately 30% of them seen just once. The sequenced sample was blood, either unsorted or a sorted T cell fraction (not recorded which). Every receptor here comes from a human donor who was either an allogeneic HSCT recipient or a stem cell or donor lymphocyte infusion donor (not recorded which). It is not recorded whose cells these are; they may come from a transplant donor.

The V gene is TRBV29-1, the J gene TRBJ2-7, with a possible D match to TRBD1 (5 bases). The CDR3 runs 14 residues. Germline values: CDR1 SQVTM, CDR2 ANQGSEA. V was trimmed by 2 bases and J by 2 bases, leaving 13 bases between them. The CDR3 nucleotides are TGCAGCGTTGAAAGACAGAATGCCCCCTACGAGCAGTACTTC. It codes for CSVERQNAPYEQYF.

The rearrangement uses TRBV4-2 and TRBJ2-2, with D possibly matching TRBD1 (5 bases). The V end was cut by 1 base, the J end by 6 bases, with 15 bases between. This CDR3 has 16 residues. Germline V gene lookup returns CDR1 LGHNA and CDR2 YNFKEQ. The chain's CDR3 is CASSQGRYLGAGELFF. CDR3 bases: TGTGCCAGCAGCCAAGGAAGGTACCTAGGGGCCGGGGAGCTGTTTTTT.

The rearrangement links TRBV12-3 or TRBV12-4 to TRBJ2-2, with 9 bases fitting TRBD1. The CDR3 contains 15 residues. J was trimmed by 6 bases and V by 6 bases; bases with no gene match: 8. The CDR3 protein is CASRRETGGAGELFF. The CDR3 DNA is TGTGCCAGCAGAAGAGAGACAGGGGGGGCCGGGGAGCTGTTTTTT.

The chain carries TRBV20-1 and TRBJ2-7; 7 bases match TRBD2. The germline CDR1 and CDR2 sequences are DFQATT and SNEGSKA (reference sequence). Unmatched junction bases numbered 16, after V lost 7 bases and J lost 1 base. The CDR3 covers 16 residues. In nucleotides, the CDR3 is TGCAGTGTTGAGGGGTCCTGGACTAGTCGGTCCTACGAGCAGTACTTC. Translation gives CSVEGSWTSRSYEQYF.

The chain recombines TRBV4-2 with TRBJ2-7; D is possibly TRBD2 (6 bases). Germline CDR1 reads LGHNA; CDR2 reads YNFKEQ. The CDR3 is 13 residues long. V lost 8 bases and J lost 2, with 13 bases in between. Written as DNA, the CDR3 is TGTGCCAGCGGAGCCGGGAGTGCCTACGAGCAGTACTTC. Residues: CASGAGSAYEQYF.

In this sample, this clonotype is medium-sized. This chain uses TRBV7-9 with TRBJ1-2; D is perhaps TRBD1 (6 bases). Germline loops: CDR1 SEHNR, CDR2 FQNEAQ (reference sequence). CDR3 size: 14 residues. The germline V and J ends were trimmed by 4 bases and 4 bases, with 13 bases remaining between them. In DNA, the CDR3 is TGTGCCAGCAGCTACCCGCGGACAGCCTATGGCTACACCTTC. Translation gives CASSYPRTAYGYTF. Together with reference TRBV7-9 and TRBJ1-2, the CDR3 gives the full variable domain: DTGVSQNPRHKITKRGQNVTFRCDPISEHNRLYWYRQTLGQGPEFLTYFQNEAQLEKSRLLSDRFSAERPKGSFSTLEIQRTEQGDSAMYLCASSYPRTAYGYTFGSGTRLTVV.

This clonotype appeared a few times. The chain joins TRBV29-1 to TRBJ1-1, with 7 bases identical to TRBD1. J gave up 3 bases and V 4 bases, and 8 bases lay outside the gene matches. Looked up from germline, CDR1 is SQVTM and CDR2 is ANQGSEA. The CDR3 runs to 14 residues. CDR3 nucleotide sequence: TGCAGCGTTGCTAGGGGGCTGTCCGACACTGAAGCTTTCTTT. It translates to CSVARGLSDTEAFF. The entire variable domain, with the rest obtained from reference TRBV29-1 and TRBJ1-1, is as follows: SAVISQKPSRDICQRGTSLTIQCQVDSQVTMMFWYRQQPGQSLTLIATANQGSEATYESGFVIDKFPISRPNLTFSTLTVSNMSPEDSSIYLCSVARGLSDTEAFFGQGTRLTVV.

This chain joins TRBV4-3 and TRBJ2-1; unclear D gene. The CDR3 runs to 13 residues. Germline CDR1 reads LGHNA; CDR2 reads YSLEER. The V and J ends lost 3 bases and 3 bases respectively, with 6 bases between them. CDR3 loop: CASSHSNYNEQFF. CDR3 DNA sequence: TGCGCCAGCAGCCACTCTAACTACAATGAGCAGTTCTTC.

This clonotype has only a few counts. The J gene is TRBJ1-1, the V gene TRBV5-6; D remains ambiguous. Germline V CDR1 and CDR2: SGHDT, YYEEEE. The CDR3 runs to 15 residues. V lost 1 base to trimming and J lost 0 bases, with 10 bases between them. This CDR3 is CASSLFPAMNTEAFF. CDR3 DNA: TGTGCCAGCAGCTTGTTTCCGGCGATGAACACTGAAGCTTTCTTT. Combining the CDR3 with reference TRBV5-6 and TRBJ1-1 gives the whole variable domain DAGVTQSPTHLIKTRGQQVTLRCSPKSGHDTVSWYQQALGQGPQFIFQYYEEEERQRGNFPDRFSGHQFPNYSSELNVNALLLGDSALYLCASSLFPAMNTEAFFGQGTRLTVV.

This clonotype was detected ten times or more. The chain couples TRBV20-1 to TRBJ1-5; no clear D. Trimming left V 1 base short and J 1 base short, with 8 bases between. The length of the CDR3 is 14 residues. Germline CDR1 DFQATT, CDR2 SNEGSKA (reference sequence). The CDR3: CSARGGDSNQPQHF. The CDR3 DNA reads as TGCAGTGCTAGAGGAGGCGACAGCAATCAGCCCCAGCATTTT.

This clonotype was picked up many times. The V call is TRBV5-6, the J call TRBJ1-6, with D uncertain. Germline CDR1 SGHDT, CDR2 YYEEEE. The ends were cut back, 5 bases at V and 0 bases at J, with 9 bases in the middle. CDR3 length: 15 amino acids. DNA for the CDR3: TGTGCCAGCAGTAGAGGAAGCTCCTATAATTCACCCCTCCACTTT. This sequence encodes CASSRGSSYNSPLHF.

A few counts support this clonotype. The chain carries TRBV20-1 and TRBJ1-5, with D hard to call. V lost 4 bases and J lost 7, with 14 bases in between. Looked up from germline, CDR1 is DFQATT and CDR2 is SNEGSKA (reference sequence). The CDR3 runs 13 residues. In DNA, the CDR3 is TGCAGTGCTACCCCTCCCGGGCAACAGCCCCAGCATTTT. The encoded protein is CSATPPGQQPQHF.

This sequence joins TRBV9 and TRBJ1-1; D remains ambiguous. The CDR3 is made up of 14 amino acids. In germline, CDR1 is SGDLS, CDR2 YYNGEE. V lost 0 bases and J 6 bases, leaving 12 bases between the germline ends. The CDR3 bases are TGTGCCAGCAGCGTAGGGAGTATTTCCGCTGAAGCTTTCTTT. Translating gives CASSVGSISAEAFF. The full variable domain, with the rest looked up from reference TRBV9 and TRBJ1-1, is DSGVTQTPKHLITATGQRVTLRCSPRSGDLSVYWYQQSLDQGLQFLIQYYNGEERAKGNILERFSAQQFPDLHSELNLSSLELGDSALYFCASSVGSISAEAFFGQGTRLTVV.

This clonotype was detected only a few times. The chain couples TRBV9 to TRBJ2-2, with 11 bases aligning to TRBD2. Germline-derived CDR1 and CDR2 are SGDLS and YYNGEE. The trim removed 3 bases at V and 3 bases at J, leaving 10 bases unmatched. The CDR3 is 18 amino acids. Here the CDR3 DNA reads TGTGCCAGCAGCGAACACGCGGGACTAGCGGAGTACACCGGGGAGCTGTTTTTT. As protein: CASSEHAGLAEYTGELFF.

The chain has TRBV7-6 and TRBJ2-1, with D unclear. This CDR3 is 16 amino acids long. Germline values: CDR1 SGHVS, CDR2 FNYEAQ. Trimming removed 2 bases at V and 5 bases at J, with 16 bases between. As DNA, the CDR3 is TGTGCCAGCAGCTTAAATTATTATTCTGGCCACAATGAGCAGTTCTTC. It yields the protein CASSLNYYSGHNEQFF.

This clonotype has more than one count but fewer than ten. The J gene is TRBJ2-2, the V gene TRBV15, with D perhaps TRBD1 or TRBD2 (5 bases each). V was shortened by 1 base and J by 8 bases, with 11 bases between the two germline ends. Germline CDR1 LNHNV, CDR2 YYDKDF (reference sequence). The CDR3 extends over 14 amino acids. CDR3: CATSRGRDVGELFF. Here the CDR3 DNA reads TGTGCCACCAGCAGAGGCCGGGACGTGGGGGAGCTGTTTTTT.

In this sample, this clonotype turned up many times. The CDR3 region is CASSPRQGNQPQHF. The CDR3 nucleotides read TGTGCCAGCAGCCCTCGACAGGGTAATCAGCCCCAGCATTTT. The chain employs TRBV7-2 and TRBJ1-5; 7 bases align to TRBD1. This CDR3 region has 14 residues. The germline gives CDR1 SGHTA, CDR2 FQGNSA. Trimming at V came to 5 bases and at J to 4 bases, leaving 5 bases not matched to a gene.